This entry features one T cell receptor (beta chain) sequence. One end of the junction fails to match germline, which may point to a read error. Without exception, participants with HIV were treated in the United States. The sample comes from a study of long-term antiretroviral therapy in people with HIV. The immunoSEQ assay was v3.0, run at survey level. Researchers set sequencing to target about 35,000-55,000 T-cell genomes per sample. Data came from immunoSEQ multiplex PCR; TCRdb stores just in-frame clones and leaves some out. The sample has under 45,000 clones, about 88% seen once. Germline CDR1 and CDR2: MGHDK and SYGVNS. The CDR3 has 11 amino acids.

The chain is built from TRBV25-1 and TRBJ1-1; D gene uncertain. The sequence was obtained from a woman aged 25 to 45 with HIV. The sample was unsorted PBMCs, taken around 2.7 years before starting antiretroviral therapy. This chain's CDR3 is CASIRNAEAFF. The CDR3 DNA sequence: TGTGCCAGCATCAGGAACGCTGAAGCTTTCTTT. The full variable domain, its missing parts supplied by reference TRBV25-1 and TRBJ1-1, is EADIYQTPRYLVIGTGKKITLECSQTMGHDKMYWYQQDPGMELHLIHYSYGVNSTEKGDLSSESTVSRIRTEHFPLTLESARPSHTSQYLCASIRNAEAFFGQGTRLTVV.